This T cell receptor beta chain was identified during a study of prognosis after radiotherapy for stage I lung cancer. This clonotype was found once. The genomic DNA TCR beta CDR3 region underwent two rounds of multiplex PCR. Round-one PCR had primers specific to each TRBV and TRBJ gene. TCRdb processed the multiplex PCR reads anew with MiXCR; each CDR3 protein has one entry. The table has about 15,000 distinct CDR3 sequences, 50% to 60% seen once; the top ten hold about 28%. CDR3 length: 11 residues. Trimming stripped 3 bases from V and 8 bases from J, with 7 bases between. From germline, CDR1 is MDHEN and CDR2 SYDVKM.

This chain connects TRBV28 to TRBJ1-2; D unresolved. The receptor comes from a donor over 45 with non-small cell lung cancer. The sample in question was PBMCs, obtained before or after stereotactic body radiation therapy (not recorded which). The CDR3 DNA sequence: TGTGCCAGCAGTTTTGGGGTGGGCTACACCTTC. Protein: CASSFGVGYTF.